A selection of T cell receptor beta chains follows, all from one sample in a study of cytomegalovirus exposure and HLA in healthy donors. Here immunoSEQ multiplex PCR was the method, and the copy in TCRdb shows in-frame clones only, minus some. Among roughly 150,000 clones listed, approximately 76% were seen once. Sequencing was carried out using PBMCs. These receptors originate from a woman aged 18-29 years in good health and CMV-seropositive. The CDR3 runs from the conserved cysteine through the conserved F or W. A D gene is named only where the DNA matches it firmly. Not all rows give a size; the values are once, few, many and, for expanded clones, a class.

>NA|TRBV11-3|TRBJ2-1|NA
CASSLVRESEQFF
TGTGCCAGCAGCTTAGTCAGGGAAAGTGAGCAGTTCTTC
>NA|TRBV9|TRBJ1-1|NA
CASSPRPTGNTEAFF
TGTGCCAGCAGCCCAAGACCCACAGGGAACACTGAAGCTTTCTTT
>few|TRBV10-3|TRBJ2-2|NA
CAISSRGAETGELFF
TGTGCCATCAGTTCTCGGGGGGCAGAGACCGGGGAGCTGTTTTTT
>NA|TRBV14|TRBJ2-3|TRBD1
CASSPGTVTQYF
TGTGCCAGCAGCCCCGGGACAGTTACGCAGTATTTT
>NA|TRBV9|TRBJ2-1|TRBD2
CASSGGGSGGYNEQFF
TGTGCCAGCAGCGGGGGGGGTAGCGGGGGTTACAATGAGCAGTTCTTC
>NA|TRBV21-1|TRBJ2-1|NA
CASSPVSTSYNEQFF
TGTGCCAGCAGCCCGGTGAGTACCTCCTACAATGAGCAGTTCTTC
>NA|TRBV30|TRBJ1-4|NA
CAWSKGGARTELFF
TGTGCCTGGAGTAAAGGGGGGGCGCGGACTGAACTGTTTTTT
>NA|TRBV30|TRBJ1-6|NA
CAWGAIATDSPLHF
TGTGCCTGGGGAGCTATAGCCACCGATTCACCCCTCCACTTT
>NA|TRBV5-5|TRBJ2-2|TRBD2
CASSLGLAVNTGELFF
TGTGCCAGCAGCCTGGGACTAGCGGTGAACACCGGGGAGCTGTTTTTT
>NA|TRBV7-2|TRBJ1-5|NA
CASSLQRSNQPQHF
TGTGCCAGCAGCTTACAGCGAAGCAATCAGCCCCAGCATTTT
>NA|TRBV19|TRBJ2-7|NA
CASSMRETSYEQYF
TGTGCCAGTAGTATGCGGGAAACCTCCTACGAGCAGTACTTC
>NA|TRBV27|TRBJ1-2|NA
CASSLTAFNYGYTF
TGTGCCAGCAGCCTAACCGCCTTTAACTATGGCTACACCTTC
>once|TRBV7-3|TRBJ2-2|NA
CASSQRTANTGELFF
TGTGCCAGCAGCCAGCGGACGGCGAACACCGGGGAGCTGTTTTTT
>few|TRBV30|TRBJ2-1|NA
CAWDSNEQFF
TGTGCCTGGGACAGCAATGAGCAGTTCTTC
>many|TRBV6-4|TRBJ2-2|TRBD1
CASSDGQGAGELFF
TGTGCCAGCAGTGACGGACAGGGGGCCGGGGAGCTGTTTTTT
>NA|TRBV2|TRBJ2-3|TRBD2
CASVPSGFTDTQYF
TGTGCCAGCGTACCTAGCGGATTCACAGATACGCAGTATTTT
>NA|TRBV15|TRBJ1-3|NA
CATSRVGANSGNTIYF
TGTGCCACCAGCAGAGTGGGGGCAAACTCTGGAAACACCATATATTTT
>NA|TRBV10-3|TRBJ1-1|NA
CAISAAGLNTEAFF
TGTGCCATCAGTGCGGCAGGGCTGAACACTGAAGCTTTCTTT
>NA|TRBV7-9|TRBJ1-1|NA
CASSPPVGGQDFEAFF
TGTGCCAGCAGCCCGCCGGTTGGGGGCCAGGACTTTGAAGCTTTCTTT
>NA|TRBV7-2|TRBJ2-3|TRBD2
CASSHRTSGVPKSDDTQYF
TGTGCCAGCAGCCATCGGACTAGCGGGGTCCCAAAATCTGACGATACGCAGTATTTT
>NA|TRBV9|TRBJ1-1|NA
CASSVLQETEAFF
TGTGCCAGCAGCGTATTACAGGAAACTGAAGCTTTCTTT
>NA|TRBV6-5|TRBJ2-5|NA
CASSRQNQETQYF
TGTGCCAGCAGTAGACAAAACCAAGAGACCCAGTACTTC
>NA|TRBV10-2|TRBJ2-7|NA
CASSESRLGGEQYF
TGCGCCAGCAGTGAGAGCCGACTAGGAGGCGAGCAGTACTTC
>NA|TRBV30|TRBJ2-5|NA
CARSGTQKETQYF
TGTGCACGTTCCGGGACTCAGAAAGAGACCCAGTACTTC
>NA|TRBV7-9|TRBJ2-7|TRBD1
CASSAVDRANYEQYF
TGTGCCAGCAGCGCGGTCGACAGGGCCAACTACGAGCAGTACTTC
>few|TRBV11-2|TRBJ2-1|NA
CASSFRRDTIAEQFF
TGTGCCAGCAGCTTTAGACGGGACACTATCGCTGAGCAGTTCTTC
>NA|TRBV5-1|TRBJ2-7|NA
CASSLMGSDSSEQYF
TGCGCCAGCAGCTTGATGGGTTCGGATAGCTCAGAGCAGTACTTC
>NA|TRBV2|TRBJ1-1|TRBD1
CASRGRTGDTEAFF
TGTGCCAGCAGGGGACGAACAGGGGACACTGAAGCTTTCTTT
>NA|TRBV15|TRBJ1-2|NA
CATSRDRLGRNYGYTF
TGTGCCACCAGCAGAGATCGCCTGGGCAGAAACTATGGCTACACCTTC
>NA|TRBV5-5|TRBJ1-1|TRBD1
CASSRPDRDTEAFF
TGTGCCAGCAGCCGCCCGGACAGGGACACTGAAGCTTTCTTT
>NA|TRBV14|TRBJ2-3|TRBD2
CASSQVRRGGGTDTQYF
TGTGCCAGCAGCCAAGTTCGACGGGGGGGAGGCACAGATACGCAGTATTTT
>NA|TRBV27|TRBJ1-5|NA
CASSGGTQPQHF
TGTGCCAGCTCGGGGGGGACTCAGCCCCAGCATTTT
>NA|TRBV28|TRBJ2-3|TRBD2
CASIGLASNTQYF
TGTGCCAGCATTGGACTAGCTTCGAATACGCAGTATTTT
>NA|TRBV9|TRBJ1-6|NA
CASSGDLVSPLHF
TGTGCCAGCAGCGGGGACTTGGTTTCACCCCTCCACTTT
>NA|TRBV6-4|TRBJ2-7|TRBD1
CAKPGQGPFEQYF
TGTGCCAAACCGGGACAGGGCCCCTTCGAGCAGTACTTC
>NA|TRBV6-5|TRBJ2-5|NA
CASSYSRAGETQYF
TGTGCCAGCAGTTACTCTCGAGCCGGGGAGACCCAGTACTTC
>NA|TRBV29-1|TRBJ1-1|TRBD1
CSVAPRDRGREAFF
TGCAGCGTAGCCCCCCGGGACAGGGGCCGTGAAGCTTTCTTT
>NA|TRBV28|TRBJ2-5|TRBD2
CASWAGGHGTQYF
TGTGCCAGCTGGGCGGGGGGGCACGGGACCCAGTACTTC
>NA|TRBV5-6|TRBJ2-3|TRBD2
CASSLLAGGPTDTQYF
TGTGCCAGCAGCTTGTTAGCGGGGGGGCCCACAGATACGCAGTATTTT
>NA|TRBV2|TRBJ1-3|NA
CASRRNSGNTIYF
TGTGCCAGCAGGCGCAACTCTGGAAACACCATATATTTT
>NA|TRBV15|TRBJ2-1|TRBD2
CATSSGGFGGFTYNEQFF
TGTGCCACCAGCAGCGGTGGGTTCGGGGGGTTTACCTACAATGAGCAGTTCTTC
>NA|TRBV5-5|TRBJ2-7|TRBD2
CASSLAPGLASYEQYF
TGTGCCAGCAGCTTGGCCCCGGGACTAGCATCCTACGAGCAGTACTTC
>NA|TRBV30|TRBJ2-7|TRBD2
CAWKKRGGLEQYF
TGTGCCTGGAAAAAGCGGGGGGGCCTCGAGCAGTACTTC
>NA|TRBV15|TRBJ2-3|NA
CATLARGKGTDTQYF
TGTGCCACCCTCGCCCGGGGGAAGGGGACAGATACGCAGTATTTT
>once|TRBV4-3|TRBJ2-7|TRBD2
CASSQDSSGTYEQYF
TGCGCCAGCAGCCAAGACTCTAGCGGCACCTACGAGCAGTACTTC
>NA|TRBV6-5|TRBJ2-5|TRBD2
CASRGTSEETQYF
TGTGCCAGCAGGGGGACTAGCGAGGAGACCCAGTACTTC
>NA|TRBV5-6|TRBJ1-6|TRBD1
CASSFGTGYNSPLHF
TGTGCCAGCAGCTTTGGGACAGGCTATAATTCACCCCTCCACTTT
>NA|TRBV9|TRBJ1-2|NA
CASSASTVPFYGYTF
TGTGCCAGCAGCGCGAGCACAGTGCCCTTCTATGGCTACACCTTC
>NA|TRBV6-4|TRBJ2-2|TRBD1
CASSSGTGYTGELFF
TGTGCCAGCAGTTCCGGGACAGGGTACACCGGGGAGCTGTTTTTT
>few|TRBV14|TRBJ1-2|TRBD1
CASSRQGASGGYTF
TGTGCCAGCAGCCGACAGGGCGCCTCGGGCGGCTACACCTTC
>NA|TRBV11-2|TRBJ1-6|NA
CASSPQGQNSPLHF
TGTGCCAGCAGCCCACAGGGCCAGAATTCACCCCTCCACTTT
>NA|TRBV2|TRBJ1-4|TRBD1
CASRYRQGLQDEKLFF
TGTGCCAGCAGATACCGACAGGGGTTACAGGATGAAAAACTGTTTTTT
>once|TRBV19|TRBJ2-7|TRBD2
CASSMEGGGSWEQYF
TGTGCCAGTAGTATGGAGGGCGGGGGATCGTGGGAGCAGTACTTC